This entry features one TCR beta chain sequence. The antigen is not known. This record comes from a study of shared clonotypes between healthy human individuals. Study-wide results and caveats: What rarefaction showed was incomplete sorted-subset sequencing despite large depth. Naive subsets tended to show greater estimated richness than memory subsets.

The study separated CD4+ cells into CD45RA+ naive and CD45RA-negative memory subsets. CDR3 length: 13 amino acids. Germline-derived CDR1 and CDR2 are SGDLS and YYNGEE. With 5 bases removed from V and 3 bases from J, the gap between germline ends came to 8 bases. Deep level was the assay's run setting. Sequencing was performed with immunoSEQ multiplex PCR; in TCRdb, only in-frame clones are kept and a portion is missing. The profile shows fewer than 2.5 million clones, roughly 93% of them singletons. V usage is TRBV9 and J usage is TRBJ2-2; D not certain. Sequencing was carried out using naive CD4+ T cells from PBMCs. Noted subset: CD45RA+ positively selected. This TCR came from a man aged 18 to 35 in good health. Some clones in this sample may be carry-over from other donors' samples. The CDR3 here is CASRSAYTGELFF. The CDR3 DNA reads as TGTGCCAGCAGGTCCGCCTACACCGGGGAGCTGTTTTTT.